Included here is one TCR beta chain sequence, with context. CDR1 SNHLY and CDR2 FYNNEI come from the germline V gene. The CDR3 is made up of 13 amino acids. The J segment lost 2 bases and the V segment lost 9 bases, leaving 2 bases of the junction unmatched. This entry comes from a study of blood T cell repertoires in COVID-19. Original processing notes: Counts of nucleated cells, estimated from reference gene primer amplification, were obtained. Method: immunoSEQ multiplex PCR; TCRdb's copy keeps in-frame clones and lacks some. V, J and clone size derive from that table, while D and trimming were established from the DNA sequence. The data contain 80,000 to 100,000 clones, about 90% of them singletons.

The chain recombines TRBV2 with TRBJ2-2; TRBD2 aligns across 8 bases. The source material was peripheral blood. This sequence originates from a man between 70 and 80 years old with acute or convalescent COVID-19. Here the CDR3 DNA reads TGTGCCAGTGGACTAGCCAACACCGGGGAGCTGTTTTTT. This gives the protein CASGLANTGELFF. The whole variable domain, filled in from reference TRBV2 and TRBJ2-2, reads EPEVTQTPSHQVTQMGQEVILRCVPISNHLYFYWYRQILGQKVEFLVSFYNNEISEKSEIFDDQFSVERPDGSNFTLKIRSTKLEDSAMYFCASGLANTGELFFGEGSRLTVL.